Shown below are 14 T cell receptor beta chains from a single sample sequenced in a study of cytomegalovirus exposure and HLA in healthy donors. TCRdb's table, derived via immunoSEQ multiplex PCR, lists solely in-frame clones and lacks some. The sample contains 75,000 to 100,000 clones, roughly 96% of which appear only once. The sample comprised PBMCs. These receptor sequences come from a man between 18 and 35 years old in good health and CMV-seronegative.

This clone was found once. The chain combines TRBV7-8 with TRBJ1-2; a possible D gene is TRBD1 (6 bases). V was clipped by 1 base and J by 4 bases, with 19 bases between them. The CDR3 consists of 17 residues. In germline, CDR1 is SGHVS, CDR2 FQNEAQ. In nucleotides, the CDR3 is TGTGCCAGCAGCTTAGGGGACACCGGGAGGGGCCTCTATGGCTACACCTTC. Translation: CASSLGDTGRGLYGYTF.

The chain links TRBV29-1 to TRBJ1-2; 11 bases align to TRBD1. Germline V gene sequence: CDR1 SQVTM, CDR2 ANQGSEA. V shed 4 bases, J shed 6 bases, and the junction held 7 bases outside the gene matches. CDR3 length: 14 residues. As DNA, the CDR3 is TGCAGCGTTGGAGGACAGGGGGCTGTTGATGGCTACACCTTC. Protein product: CSVGGQGAVDGYTF. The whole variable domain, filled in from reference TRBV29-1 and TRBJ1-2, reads SAVISQKPSRDICQRGTSLTIQCQVDSQVTMMFWYRQQPGQSLTLIATANQGSEATYESGFVIDKFPISRPNLTFSTLTVSNMSPEDSSIYLCSVGGQGAVDGYTFGSGTRLTVV.

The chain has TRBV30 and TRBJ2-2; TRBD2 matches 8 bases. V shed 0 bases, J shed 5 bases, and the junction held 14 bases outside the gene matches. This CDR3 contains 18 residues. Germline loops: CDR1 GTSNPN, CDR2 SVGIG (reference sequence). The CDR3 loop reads CAWSVRMTGLDGTGELFF. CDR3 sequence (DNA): TGTGCCTGGAGTGTACGTATGACGGGACTAGACGGGACCGGGGAGCTGTTTTTT. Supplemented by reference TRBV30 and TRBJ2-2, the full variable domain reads SQTIHQWPATLVQPVGSPLSLECTVEGTSNPNLYWYRQAAGRGLQLLFYSVGIGQISSEVPQNLSASRPQDRQFILSSKKLLLSDSGFYLCAWSVRMTGLDGTGELFFGEGSRLTVL.

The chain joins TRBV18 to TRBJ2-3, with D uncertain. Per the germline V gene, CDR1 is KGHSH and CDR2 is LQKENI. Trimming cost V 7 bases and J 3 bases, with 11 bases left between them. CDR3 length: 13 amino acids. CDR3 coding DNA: TGTGCCAGCTTGATCTCCGGGACAGATACGCAGTATTTT. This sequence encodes CASLISGTDTQYF. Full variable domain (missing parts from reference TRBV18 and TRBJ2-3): NAGVMQNPRHLVRRRGQEARLRCSPMKGHSHVYWYRQLPEEGLKFMVYLQKENIIDESGMPKERFSAEFPKEGPSILRIQQVVRGDSAAYFCASLISGTDTQYFGPGTRLTVL.

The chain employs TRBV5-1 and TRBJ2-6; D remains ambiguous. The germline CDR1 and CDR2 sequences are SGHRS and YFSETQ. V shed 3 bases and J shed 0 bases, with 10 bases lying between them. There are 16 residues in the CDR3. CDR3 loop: CASSSITVSGANVLTF. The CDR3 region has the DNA TGCGCCAGCAGCTCGATTACAGTCTCTGGGGCCAACGTCCTGACTTTC.

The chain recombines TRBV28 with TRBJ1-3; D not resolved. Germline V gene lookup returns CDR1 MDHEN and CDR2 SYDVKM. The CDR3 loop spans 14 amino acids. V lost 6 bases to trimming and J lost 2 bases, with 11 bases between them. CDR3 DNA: TGTGCCAGCAGCGGAGGGAGTCCTGGAAACACCATATATTTT. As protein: CASSGGSPGNTIYF.

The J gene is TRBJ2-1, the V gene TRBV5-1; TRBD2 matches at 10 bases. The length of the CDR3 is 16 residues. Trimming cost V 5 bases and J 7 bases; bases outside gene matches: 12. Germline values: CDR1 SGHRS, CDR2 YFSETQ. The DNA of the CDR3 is TGCGCCAGCAGTTCTCGGGGACTAGCGTCGATTAATGAGCAGTTCTTC. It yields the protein CASSSRGLASINEQFF.

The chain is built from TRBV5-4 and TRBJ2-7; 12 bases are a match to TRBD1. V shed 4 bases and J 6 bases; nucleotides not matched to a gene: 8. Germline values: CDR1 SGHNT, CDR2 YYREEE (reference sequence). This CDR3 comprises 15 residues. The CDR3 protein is CASSPYGTGGTEQYV. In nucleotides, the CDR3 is TGTGCCAGCAGCCCATACGGGACAGGGGGCACCGAGCAGTACGTC.

CDR3 protein: CASSLRDRGPREQYF. As DNA, the CDR3 is TGTGCCAGCAGTCTCCGGGACAGGGGGCCGCGAGAGCAGTACTTC. The chain carries TRBV27 and TRBJ2-7, with TRBD1 identical over 12 bases. Per the germline V gene, CDR1 is MNHEY and CDR2 is SMNVEV (reference sequence). V shed 5 bases, J shed 7 bases, and the junction held 9 bases outside the gene matches. CDR3 length: 15 residues.

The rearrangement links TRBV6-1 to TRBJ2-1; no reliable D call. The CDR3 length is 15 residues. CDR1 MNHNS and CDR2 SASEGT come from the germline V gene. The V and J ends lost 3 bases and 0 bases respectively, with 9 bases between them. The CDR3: CASSEWSSSYNEQFF. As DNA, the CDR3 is TGTGCCAGCAGTGAGTGGTCGAGCTCCTACAATGAGCAGTTCTTC.

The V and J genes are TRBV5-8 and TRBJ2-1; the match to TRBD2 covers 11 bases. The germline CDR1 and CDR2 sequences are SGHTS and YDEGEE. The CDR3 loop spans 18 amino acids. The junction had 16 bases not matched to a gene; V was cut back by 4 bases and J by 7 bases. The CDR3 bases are TGTGCCAGCAGCCTGGGACTACCGGGACTAGCGGAACCAAATGAGCAGTTCTTC. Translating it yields CASSLGLPGLAEPNEQFF.

CDR3 sequence reads: CSVDVIAGSVYEQYF. The CDR3 DNA sequence: TGCAGCGTTGATGTAATAGCGGGAAGTGTGTACGAGCAGTACTTC. The genes are TRBV29-1 and TRBJ2-7, with TRBD2 matching over 8 bases. Unmatched junction bases numbered 11, after V lost 3 bases and J lost 4 bases. This CDR3 is 15 amino acids long. CDR1 is SQVTM, CDR2 ANQGSEA, per germline.

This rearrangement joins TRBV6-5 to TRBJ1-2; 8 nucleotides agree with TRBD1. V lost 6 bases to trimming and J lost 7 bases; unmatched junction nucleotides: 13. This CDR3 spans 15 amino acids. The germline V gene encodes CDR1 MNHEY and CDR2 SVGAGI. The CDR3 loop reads CASSLDRGGRSGYTF. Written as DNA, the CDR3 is TGTGCCAGCAGCCTAGACAGGGGAGGAAGGAGTGGCTACACCTTC.

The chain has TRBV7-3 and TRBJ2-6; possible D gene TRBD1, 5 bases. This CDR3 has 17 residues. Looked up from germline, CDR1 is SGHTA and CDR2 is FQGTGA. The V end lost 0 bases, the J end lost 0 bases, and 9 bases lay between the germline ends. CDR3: CASSLTPDSSGANVLTF. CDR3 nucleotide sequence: TGTGCCAGCAGCTTAACCCCTGACAGCTCTGGGGCCAACGTCCTGACTTTC.